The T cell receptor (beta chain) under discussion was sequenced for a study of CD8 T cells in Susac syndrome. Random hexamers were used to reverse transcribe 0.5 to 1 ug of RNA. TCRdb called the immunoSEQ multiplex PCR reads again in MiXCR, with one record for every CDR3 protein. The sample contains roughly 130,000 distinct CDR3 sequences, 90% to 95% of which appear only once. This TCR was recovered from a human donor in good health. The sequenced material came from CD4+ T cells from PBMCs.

The CDR3 protein is CASSEALSGGSTDTQYF. The DNA of the CDR3 is TGTGCCAGCAGTGAAGCGCTTAGCGGGGGCAGCACAGATACGCAGTATTTT. The V call is TRBV6-1, the J call TRBJ2-3; 9 nucleotides align to TRBD2. Germline CDR1 and CDR2: MNHNS and SASEGT. V lost 0 bases, J lost 0 bases, and 4 bases stayed unmatched. CDR3 length: 17 residues.